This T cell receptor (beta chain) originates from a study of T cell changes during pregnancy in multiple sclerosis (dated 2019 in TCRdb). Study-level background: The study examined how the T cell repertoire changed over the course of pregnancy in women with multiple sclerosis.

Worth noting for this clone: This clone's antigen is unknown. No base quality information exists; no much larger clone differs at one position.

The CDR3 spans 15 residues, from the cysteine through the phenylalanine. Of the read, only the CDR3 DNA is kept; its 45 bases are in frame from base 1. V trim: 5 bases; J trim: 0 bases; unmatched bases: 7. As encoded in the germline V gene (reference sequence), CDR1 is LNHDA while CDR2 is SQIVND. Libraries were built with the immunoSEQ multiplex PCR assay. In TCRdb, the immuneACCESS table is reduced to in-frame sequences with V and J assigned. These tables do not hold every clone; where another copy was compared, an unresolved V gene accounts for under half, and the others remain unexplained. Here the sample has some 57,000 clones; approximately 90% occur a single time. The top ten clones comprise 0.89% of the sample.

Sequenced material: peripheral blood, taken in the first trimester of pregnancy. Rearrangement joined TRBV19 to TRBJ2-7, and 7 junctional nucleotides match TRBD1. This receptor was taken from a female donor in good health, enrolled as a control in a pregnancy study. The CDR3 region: CASSGQGESSYEQYF. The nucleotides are TGTGCCAGTAGTGGGCAGGGGGAGAGCTCCTACGAGCAGTACTTC.